Below, 29 T cell receptor beta chains from the same sample are listed, as sequenced in a study of T cells in Graves' hyperthyroidism and ophthalmopathy. Template material for amplifying TCR beta CDR3 regions consisted of RNA transcripts. First-round RT-PCR targeting the TCR CDR3 was performed with the HTBI primer set. In TCRdb, the multiplex PCR reads were re-called with MiXCR into one record per CDR3 protein. The sample consists of about 480,000 distinct CDR3 sequences, roughly 14% of them appearing once. Sequenced sample: blood. These receptors were collected from a woman aged 18 to 35 with Graves' hyperthyroidism.

This clonotype occurred once. A read error may be the cause here, since a much bigger clone is one base away. The chain combines TRBV27 with TRBJ1-5, with no clear D. V shed 5 bases and J shed 9 bases, with 14 bases lying between them. The CDR3 totals 13 residues. The V gene's germline CDR1 is MNHEY and CDR2 SMNVEV (reference sequence). The CDR3 reads CASSLAHTGPQHF. The DNA for the CDR3 is TGTGCCAGCAGTCTCGCTCACACGGGGCCCCAGCATTTT.

This clonotype was counted many times. The chain uses TRBV5-1 and TRBJ1-1; perhaps TRBD1 as D (5 bases). The CDR3 extends over 14 amino acids. Germline V gene lookup returns CDR1 SGHRS and CDR2 YFSETQ. Trimming pared 0 bases from V and 2 bases from J, leaving 8 bases between. CDR3 sequence: CASSLEGVNTEAFF. Here the CDR3 DNA reads TGCGCCAGCAGCTTGGAAGGGGTCAACACTGAAGCTTTCTTT.

This clonotype has a count of ten or more. This rearrangement joins TRBV30 to TRBJ1-1; D is uncertain. The CDR3 totals 13 residues. Between the trimmed V and J ends, which lost 3 bases and 2 bases, there was a span of 10 bases. Germline V lookup: CDR1 GTSNPN, CDR2 SVGIG (reference sequence). DNA for the CDR3: TGTGCCTGGAGCTTAACCCCTAACACTGAAGCTTTCTTT. Protein product: CAWSLTPNTEAFF.

This chain connects TRBV6-2 or TRBV6-3 to TRBJ1-2, with D perhaps TRBD1 (6 bases). V was shortened by 6 bases and J by 3 bases, with 17 bases between the two germline ends. CDR3 length: 15 amino acids. The germline V gene encodes CDR1 MNHEY and CDR2 SVGEGT. This chain's CDR3 is CASRGAAAGDYGYTF. The CDR3 DNA is TGTGCCAGCAGGGGGGCTGCGGCGGGAGACTATGGCTACACCTTC.

This clonotype was observed at least ten times. The chain joins TRBV11-3 to TRBJ2-7, with 7 bases lining up with TRBD2. Per the germline V gene, CDR1 is SGHNT and CDR2 is YENEEA. This CDR3 comprises 14 residues. V shed 4 bases, J shed 2 bases, and the junction held 5 bases outside the gene matches. This CDR3 reads CASSWLAETYEQYF. DNA for the CDR3: TGTGCCAGCAGCTGGCTAGCGGAGACCTACGAGCAGTACTTC. Full variable domain (outside the CDR3, taken from reference TRBV11-3 and TRBJ2-7): EAGVVQSPRYKIIEKKQPVAFWCNPISGHNTLYWYLQNLGQGPELLIRYENEEAVDDSQLPKDRFSAERLKGVDSTLKIQPAELGDSAVYLCASSWLAETYEQYFGPGTRLTVT.

Remarks on this clonotype: One end of the junction varies from germline; a read error may be responsible. The rearrangement joins TRBV7-9 to TRBJ1-1; D not certain. The CDR3 runs to 13 residues. Germline CDR1 SEHNR, CDR2 FQNEAQ (reference sequence). Here the CDR3 DNA reads TGTGCCTGCAGCTTATGGTGTGACACTGAAGCTTTCTTT. Translation gives CACSLWCDTEAFF.

This clonotype was counted only a few times. At one end the junction does not follow the germline gene, possibly because of a read error. The chain employs TRBV12-3 or TRBV12-4 and TRBJ2-1; possibly TRBD2 for D (5 bases). The CDR3 covers 14 residues. The CDR3 DNA is TGTGCCGGCAGTTTACTAGTCTCCTACAATGAGCAGTTCTTC. Its protein is CAGSLLVSYNEQFF.

This clonotype was found many times. The chain links TRBV5-1 to TRBJ1-4; TRBD1 matches 8 bases. Germline V lookup: CDR1 SGHRS, CDR2 YFSETQ. The trim removed 0 bases at V and 6 bases at J, leaving 7 bases unmatched. The CDR3 contains 16 residues. The CDR3 DNA follows: TGCGCCAGCAGCTTGGTGATGGGACAGGAGGATGAAAAACTGTTTTTT. This gives the protein CASSLVMGQEDEKLFF.

This clonotype appeared many times. The chain combines TRBV7-6 with TRBJ1-1, with TRBD1 as a possible D gene (5 bases). V lost 5 bases, J lost 0 bases, and 19 bases lay in between. Germline CDR1 is SGHVS and CDR2 is FNYEAQ. The CDR3 consists of 17 residues. This chain's CDR3 is CASSEAPDGGMNTEAFF. CDR3 nucleotide sequence: TGTGCCAGCAGCGAAGCCCCCGATGGGGGAATGAACACTGAAGCTTTCTTT.

Only one count was recorded for this clonotype. With a much larger clone just one base away, this may be a read error. The chain recombines TRBV28 with TRBJ1-2; D remains ambiguous. Germline CDR1 is MDHEN and CDR2 is SYDVKM. Trimming took off 7 bases at V and 2 bases at J, with 14 bases between the two ends. The CDR3 has 14 residues. CDR3 sequence reads: CASTGVHGNYGYTF. The CDR3 nucleotides are TGTGCCAGCACTGGTGTTCATGGGAACTATGGCTACACCTTC.

This clonotype was found many times. V and J are TRBV7-6 and TRBJ1-6; D is unclear. The V end lost 4 bases, the J end lost 1 base, and 8 bases lay between the germline ends. Looked up from germline, CDR1 is SGHVS and CDR2 is FNYEAQ. This CDR3 is 15 amino acids long. The chain's CDR3 is CASSYRRSYNSPLHF. In DNA, the CDR3 is TGTGCCAGCAGCTACCGACGGTCCTATAATTCACCCCTCCACTTT.

The chain couples TRBV6-1 to TRBJ2-2, with 13 nucleotides matching TRBD2. The CDR3 totals 15 residues. Trimming at V came to 11 bases and at J to 7 bases, leaving 10 bases not matched to a gene. Germline loops: CDR1 MNHNS, CDR2 SASEGT. Here the CDR3 DNA reads TGTGCCGTCGGTCGGACTAGCGGGAGTGACGGGGAGCTGTTTTTT. Residues: CAVGRTSGSDGELFF.

The table lists this clonotype with many counts. The chain recombines TRBV7-3 with TRBJ1-1; no firm D call. The CDR3 runs 12 residues. Germline loops: CDR1 SGHTA, CDR2 FQGTGA. Trimming shortened V by 2 bases and J by 11 bases, and 12 bases separated the two germline ends. The DNA for the CDR3 is TGTGCCAGCAGCTTAGGGGAGGGCGAGGCTTTCTTT. This codes for CASSLGEGEAFF.

This clonotype has ten or more counts. This chain links TRBV9 with TRBJ2-7, with 8 bases lining up with TRBD2. Germline lookup yields CDR1 SGDLS and CDR2 YYNGEE. After removal of 3 bases from V and 5 bases from J, the junction contained 4 bases not matched to a gene. CDR3 size: 13 residues. CDR3 in DNA: TGTGCCAGCAGCGCACCCGGGAGGGACGAGCAGTACTTC. Translation: CASSAPGRDEQYF.

This clonotype showed up just a few times. V gene TRBV10-1 combines with J gene TRBJ2-7, with 8 positions matching TRBD2. The CDR3 length is 11 residues. Germline V gives CDR1 WNHNN, CDR2 SYGVQD (reference sequence). V shed 11 bases and J 7 bases; nucleotides not matched to a gene: 7. CDR3 sequence: CAGGGPEEQYV. For the CDR3, the DNA is TGCGCCGGCGGGGGGCCGGAGGAGCAGTACGTC.

This clonotype was observed many times. CDR3 region: CASSPGTSGHYEQYF. The CDR3 DNA is TGTGCCAGCAGCCCTGGGACTAGCGGACACTACGAGCAGTACTTC. V is TRBV3-1 and J is TRBJ2-7; 11 bases are a match to TRBD2. The CDR3 is 15 residues long. The germline CDR1 and CDR2 sequences are LGHDT and YNNKEL (reference sequence). Trimming at V came to 4 bases and at J to 3 bases, leaving 5 bases not matched to a gene.

Concerning this clonotype itself: Being one base from a much bigger clone, this may be a read error. This chain uses TRBV7-9 with TRBJ1-2; D gene ambiguous. CDR1 is SEHNR and CDR2 is FQNEAQ in the germline V gene (reference sequence). Trimming pared 3 bases from V and 3 bases from J, leaving 11 bases between. This CDR3 has 14 amino acids. For the CDR3, the DNA is TGTGCCAGCAGCTTTGAGGTAGCTGACTATGGCTACACCTTC. It codes for CASSFEVADYGYTF.

CDR3 nucleotides: TGTGCCAGCAACAAAGCGGGAGGAAGCACCGGGGAGCTGTTTTTT. Protein product: CASNKAGGSTGELFF. The V and J genes are TRBV28 and TRBJ2-2, with 9 positions matching TRBD2. This CDR3 has 15 amino acids. The germline CDR1 and CDR2 sequences are MDHEN and SYDVKM. V lost 7 bases to trimming and J lost 4 bases; unmatched junction nucleotides: 7.

This clonotype was seen a handful of times. The rearrangement joins TRBV27 to TRBJ2-1, with D perhaps given as TRBD1 or TRBD2 (7 bases each). This CDR3 is built from 15 residues. CDR1 MNHEY and CDR2 SMNVEV come from the germline V gene (reference sequence). Trimming shortened V by 3 bases and J by 3 bases, and 12 bases separated the two germline ends. The CDR3 region has the DNA TGTGCCAGCAGTTTCGGGGGGACAGACTACAATGAGCAGTTCTTC. This gives the protein CASSFGGTDYNEQFF.

Concerning this clonotype: One base away lies a much larger clone, so this may be a sequencing read error. The chain links TRBV18 to TRBJ1-2; tentative D call: TRBD1 (5 bases). Looked up from germline, CDR1 is KGHSH and CDR2 is LQKENI. CDR3 length equals 13 residues. The chain's CDR3 is CASLPDIDRGYTF. For the CDR3, the DNA is TGTGCCAGCTTACCAGATATTGACAGAGGCTACACCTTC.

This clonotype was seen more than once but under ten times. This chain uses TRBV5-1 with TRBJ2-1, with 13 positions matching TRBD2. CDR3 length equals 18 residues. The V and J ends lost 4 bases and 7 bases, in that order; junction bases with no gene match: 14. Germline V gene data show CDR1 as SGHRS and CDR2 as YFSETQ. The CDR3 coding sequence is TGCGCCAGCAGCCTAGCCCCCTTTACTAGCGGGAGGGATAATGAGCAGTTCTTC. Amino acids: CASSLAPFTSGRDNEQFF.

V usage is TRBV27 and J usage is TRBJ2-1; no reliable D call. The CDR3 length is 12 residues. From germline, CDR1 is MNHEY and CDR2 SMNVEV (reference sequence). Trimming took 3 bases from V and 7 from J, leaving 7 bases between them. The CDR3 sequence: CASSFTGNEQFF. Here the CDR3 DNA reads TGTGCCAGCAGTTTTACCGGGAATGAGCAGTTCTTC.

In its sample, this clonotype was seen many times. This rearrangement joins TRBV6-1 to TRBJ2-1; 7 positions match TRBD2. CDR3 length: 14 residues. J gave up 8 bases and V 6 bases, and 10 bases lay outside the gene matches. Per the germline V gene, CDR1 is MNHNS and CDR2 is SASEGT. CDR3 in amino acids: CASRGGDPFDEQFF. In DNA, the CDR3 is TGTGCCAGCAGGGGGGGGGATCCTTTCGATGAGCAGTTCTTC.

The table lists this clonotype with many counts. The chain employs TRBV7-2 and TRBJ2-3; D might be TRBD2 (6 bases). V shed 7 bases and J shed 5 bases, with 10 bases lying between them. Germline-derived CDR1 and CDR2 are SGHTA and FQGNSA. This CDR3 contains 12 residues. The CDR3 spells CASTGVGDTQYF. The CDR3 DNA follows: TGTGCCAGCACGGGGGTAGGAGATACGCAGTATTTT.

This rearrangement joins TRBV9 to TRBJ1-5; perhaps TRBD1 as D (5 bases). Germline V gene sequence: CDR1 SGDLS, CDR2 YYNGEE. The CDR3 consists of 15 residues. Trimming removed 7 bases from V and 7 bases from J, with 21 bases in between. The CDR3 sequence is CASGRDGSKVQPQHF. The CDR3 DNA is TGTGCCAGCGGGAGGGACGGCAGTAAGGTCCAGCCCCAGCATTTT.

At least ten counts were recorded for this clonotype. This sequence joins TRBV9 and TRBJ2-7, with TRBD2 identical over 9 bases. Losses at the gene ends were 1 base for V and 7 bases for J; bases not matched to a gene: 9. Germline V gene sequence: CDR1 SGDLS, CDR2 YYNGEE. The CDR3 runs to 15 residues. CDR3 sequence: CASSVHGTSPEEQYF. The CDR3 coding sequence is TGTGCCAGCAGCGTACATGGGACTAGCCCTGAGGAGCAGTACTTC. The full variable domain, with the rest looked up from reference TRBV9 and TRBJ2-7, is DSGVTQTPKHLITATGQRVTLRCSPRSGDLSVYWYQQSLDQGLQFLIQYYNGEERAKGNILERFSAQQFPDLHSELNLSSLELGDSALYFCASSVHGTSPEEQYFGPGTRLTVT.

The rearrangement uses TRBV12-3 or TRBV12-4 and TRBJ1-4; D possibly corresponds to TRBD1 (6 bases). V was shortened by 1 base and J by 8 bases, with 17 bases between the two germline ends. The CDR3 has 16 amino acids. The CDR3 DNA is TGTGCCAGCAGTTTAGTAGGGGGGAGGGCTGAAGAAAAACTGTTTTTT. Residues: CASSLVGGRAEEKLFF.

The table lists this clonotype with a few counts. The chain has TRBV7-2 and TRBJ2-5, with TRBD2 matching 7 bases. Unmatched junction bases numbered 12, after V lost 5 bases and J lost 9 bases. This CDR3 region has 14 residues. Germline V CDR1 and CDR2: SGHTA, FQGNSA. CDR3 region: CASSPREGRGAQYF. The CDR3, as DNA: TGTGCCAGCAGCCCGCGCGAGGGCCGGGGGGCCCAGTACTTC.

This clonotype was counted many times. The chain links TRBV27 to TRBJ1-2; weak D call: TRBD1 (5 bases). The germline V gene encodes CDR1 MNHEY and CDR2 SMNVEV (reference sequence). The CDR3 is made up of 15 amino acids. Trimming shortened V by 5 bases and J by 4 bases, and 17 bases separated the two germline ends. The CDR3 region has the DNA TGTGCCAGCAGTCCACTCTCAGGGACCGTCTATGGCTACACCTTC. Its translation is CASSPLSGTVYGYTF.